The clone carrying this T cell receptor beta chain showed up just a few times. What it binds is unknown. This sample stems from a study of T cells after yellow fever vaccination. Looking at the study overall: Low-cell-number fractions were prepared with SMART-Seq v4 Ultra Low Input. General study points: FACS-sorted repertoires could harbor abundant contaminating bulk-population clonotypes. CD4 and CD8 compartments shared a small share of clonotypes, likely from convergent recombination. Most primary-vaccination clones reappeared after the booster (more than 95% CD4, more than 70% CD8).

TCRdb re-called the 5' RACE reads through MiXCR, storing one row per CDR3 protein. The data contain roughly 79,000 distinct CDR3 sequences, around 7.9% of them seen just once; the ten biggest clones take up approximately 29%. This receptor was identified in a man aged 18 to 30 who received the YFV17D yellow fever vaccine. The input for sequencing was CD8+ T cells sorted from PBMCs, taken about 10 days after the first yellow fever vaccination.

As DNA, the CDR3 is TGTGCCACCCGTTCTGAGCGGGGGGCCTACGAGCAGTACTTC. It specifies CATRSERGAYEQYF. The rearrangement uses TRBV15 and TRBJ2-7; 9 bases are a match to TRBD2. The CDR3 has 14 residues. Per germline, CDR1 LNHNV and CDR2 YYDKDF (reference sequence). With 8 bases clipped from V and 2 bases from J, the junction kept 7 bases outside the gene matches.